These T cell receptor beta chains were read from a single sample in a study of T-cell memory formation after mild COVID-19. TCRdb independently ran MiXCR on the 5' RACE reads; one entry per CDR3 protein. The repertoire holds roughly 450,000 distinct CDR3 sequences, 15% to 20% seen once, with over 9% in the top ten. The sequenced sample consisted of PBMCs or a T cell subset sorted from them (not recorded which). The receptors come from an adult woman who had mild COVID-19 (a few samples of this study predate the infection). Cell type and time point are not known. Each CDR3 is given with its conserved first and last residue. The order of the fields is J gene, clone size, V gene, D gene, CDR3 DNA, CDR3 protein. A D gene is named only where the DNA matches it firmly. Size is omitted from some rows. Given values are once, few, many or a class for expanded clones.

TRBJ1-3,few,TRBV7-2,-,TGTGCCAGCAGCTTAGTCTCAGGAAACACCATATATTTT,CASSLVSGNTIYF
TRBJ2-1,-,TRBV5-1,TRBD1,TGCGCCAGCAGCTTGTCGGGACAGGGGGCCGGGGAGCAGTTCTTC,CASSLSGQGAGEQFF
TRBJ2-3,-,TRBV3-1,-,TGTGCCAGCAGCCAAGATATCACAGATACGCAGTATTTT,CASSQDITDTQYF
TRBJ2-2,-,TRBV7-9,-,TGTGCCAGCAGCCCCGGGGTGGACACCGGGGAGCTGTTTTTT,CASSPGVDTGELFF
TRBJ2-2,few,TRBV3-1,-,TGTGCCAGCAGCCAAGGGACAATCGGGACCGGGGAGCTGTTTTTT,CASSQGTIGTGELFF
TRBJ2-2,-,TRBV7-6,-,TGTGCCAGCAGTCCTGACCACCGTAGAGGCACCGGGGAGCTGTTTTTT,CASSPDHRRGTGELFF
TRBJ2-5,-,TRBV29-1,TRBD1,TGCAGCGCGAAAGGGGGCGCTTTGGAGACCCAGTACTTC,CSAKGGALETQYF
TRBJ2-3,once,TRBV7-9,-,TGTGCCAGCGGCTACTACTTTACAGATACGCAGTATTTT,CASGYYFTDTQYF
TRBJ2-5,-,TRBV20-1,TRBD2,TGCAGTGCTATACGGGCTAGCGGGACCCAAGAGACCCAGTACTTC,CSAIRASGTQETQYF
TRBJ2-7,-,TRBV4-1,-,TGCGCCAGCAGCCCCAACCGGGGTCCTTGCGAGCAGTACTTC,CASSPNRGPCEQYF
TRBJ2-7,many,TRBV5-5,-,TGTGCCAGCAGCTTGGGCTCGGGCGTACGTTCCTACGAGCAGTACTTC,CASSLGSGVRSYEQYF
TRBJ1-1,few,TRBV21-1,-,TGTGTTCTCAGCAACGGGGGCCGCCCCACTGAAGCTTTCTTT,CVLSNGGRPTEAFF
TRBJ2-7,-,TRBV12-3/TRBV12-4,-,TGTGCCAGCAGTTTGGGGGGCGGGGCTCTTTACGAGCAGTACTTC,CASSLGGGALYEQYF
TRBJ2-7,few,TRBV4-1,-,TGCGCCAGCAGCCGATGGACAGACTCCTACGAGCAGTACTTC,CASSRWTDSYEQYF
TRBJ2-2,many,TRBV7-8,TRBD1,TGTGCCAGCAGCCTTTCGGACAGGCGATACACCGGGGAGCTGTTTTTT,CASSLSDRRYTGELFF
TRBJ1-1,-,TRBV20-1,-,TGCAGTGCTAGTTACTTTGTAGAAGGTCTGAACACTGAAGCTTTCTTT,CSASYFVEGLNTEAFF
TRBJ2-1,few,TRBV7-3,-,TGTGCCAGCAGCTTAATTACTACTTTCAATGAGCAGTTCTTC,CASSLITTFNEQFF
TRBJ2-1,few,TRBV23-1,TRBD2,TGCGCCAGCAGGAGACTAGCGGGAAATGAGCAGTTCTTC,CASRRLAGNEQFF
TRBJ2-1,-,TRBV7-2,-,TGTGCCAGCAGCTTCGGGACCTCTTCGGTAAGAGAGCAGTTCTTC,CASSFGTSSVREQFF
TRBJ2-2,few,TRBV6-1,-,TGTGCCAGCAGACCAACGGGAACCGGGGAGCTGTTTTTT,CASRPTGTGELFF
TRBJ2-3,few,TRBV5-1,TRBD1,TGCGCCAGCAGCTTGATTCAGGACAGGGCTGGGTACACAGATACGCAGTATTTT,CASSLIQDRAGYTDTQYF
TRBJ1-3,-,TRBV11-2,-,TGTGCCAGCAGACCTGGTGGGGGCTCTGGAAACACCATATATTTT,CASRPGGGSGNTIYF
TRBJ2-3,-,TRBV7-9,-,TGTGCCAGCATCGAACATACTAGTCGCGATACGCAGTATTTT,CASIEHTSRDTQYF
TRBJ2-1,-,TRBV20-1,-,TGCAGTGCCGAACCAGTTAGCGGTATCTACAATGAGCAGTTCTTC,CSAEPVSGIYNEQFF
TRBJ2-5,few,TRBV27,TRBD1,TGTGCCAGCAGTAAGGGACAGCAAGAGACCCAGTACTTC,CASSKGQQETQYF
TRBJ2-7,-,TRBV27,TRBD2,TGTGCCAGCAGTTCCCGGGCTAGCGGATTTTACGAGCAGTACTTC,CASSSRASGFYEQYF
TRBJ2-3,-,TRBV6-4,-,TGTGCCAGCAGTGACAGCCCGACAGATACGCAGTATTTT,CASSDSPTDTQYF
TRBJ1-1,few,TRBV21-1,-,TGTGCTAAGAGGAGACAGGGTGATACTGAAGCTTTCTTT,CAKRRQGDTEAFF
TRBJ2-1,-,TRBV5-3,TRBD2,TGTGCCAGAAGCTTGGGGGCCATAGCGGGAGATGAGCAGTTCTTC,CARSLGAIAGDEQFF
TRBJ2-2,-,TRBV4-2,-,TGTGCCAGCAGCCAAGATCCTTGGGAGTTGAACACCGGGGAGCTGTTTTTT,CASSQDPWELNTGELFF
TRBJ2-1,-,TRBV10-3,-,TGTGCCATCAGTGAGGACGGAGGGGGCAATGAGCAGTTCTTC,CAISEDGGGNEQFF
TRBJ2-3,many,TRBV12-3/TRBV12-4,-,TGTGCCAGCAGTAACCAGAAGAAAGGGGGCACAGATACGCAGTATTTT,CASSNQKKGGTDTQYF
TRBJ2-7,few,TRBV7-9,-,TGTGCCAGCAGCTTAAGTTCTGGGTTGGTGTGGTACTTC,CASSLSSGLVWYF
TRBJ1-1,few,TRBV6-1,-,TGTGCCAGCCTAAGGGAGGGGAACACTGAAGCTTTCTTT,CASLREGNTEAFF
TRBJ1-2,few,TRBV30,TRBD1,TGTGCCTGGAGGGACAGGGGGCGGCCTAACTATGGCTACACCTTC,CAWRDRGRPNYGYTF
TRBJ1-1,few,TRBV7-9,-,TGTGCCAGCAGTTGGTTGGACAGCGAAGCTTTCTTT,CASSWLDSEAFF
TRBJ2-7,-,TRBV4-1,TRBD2,TGCGCCAGCAGCCAAGATTCCCCAGCGGGGAGCTCCTACGAGCAGTACTTC,CASSQDSPAGSSYEQYF
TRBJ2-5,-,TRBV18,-,TGTGCCAGCTCACCAGCTAGCGTACAAGAGACCCAGTACTTC,CASSPASVQETQYF
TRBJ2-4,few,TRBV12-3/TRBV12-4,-,TGTGCCAGCAGTTTAATGAGTTTCAAAAACATTCAGTACTTC,CASSLMSFKNIQYF
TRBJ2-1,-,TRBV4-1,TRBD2,TGCGCCAGCAGCCAAGGGTGGCTAGCGGTCAATGAGCAGTTCTTC,CASSQGWLAVNEQFF
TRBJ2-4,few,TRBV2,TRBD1,TGTGCCAGCAGTGACGACAGGGCCAGAAACATTCAGTACTTC,CASSDDRARNIQYF
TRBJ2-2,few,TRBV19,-,TGTGCCAGTAGTATATCGAGGGAGGCCGGGGAGCTGTTTTTT,CASSISREAGELFF
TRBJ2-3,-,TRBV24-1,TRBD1,TGTGCCACCAGTTGGACAGGGGGAGCGGATACGCAGTATTTT,CATSWTGGADTQYF
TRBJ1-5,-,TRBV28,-,TGTGCCAGCAGTTTGCCAATCCAGCCCCAGCATTTT,CASSLPIQPQHF
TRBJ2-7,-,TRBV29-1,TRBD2,TGCAGCGTCCCCCGTAGCGGGAGAGGGGACGAGCAGTACTTC,CSVPRSGRGDEQYF
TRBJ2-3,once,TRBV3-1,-,TGTGCCAGCAGCCAAGAAGGGGGGACTATACACACAGATACGCAGTATTTT,CASSQEGGTIHTDTQYF
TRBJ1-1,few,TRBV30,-,TGTGCTTGGAGGCGGAGCACAGGGACGAACACTGAAGCTTTCTTT,CAWRRSTGTNTEAFF
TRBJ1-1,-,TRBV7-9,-,TGTGCCAGCAGCTTAGGGAGGGGAGAGAGCACTGAAGCTTTCTTT,CASSLGRGESTEAFF
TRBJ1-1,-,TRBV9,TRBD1,TGTTCCAGCAGCGTAGCTGAGGGGGCCTGGACTGAAGCTTTCTTT,CSSSVAEGAWTEAFF
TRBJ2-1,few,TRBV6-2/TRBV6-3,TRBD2,TGTGCCAGCAGCTACACCAGCGGGAGGGCCGGCAATGAGCAGTTCTTC,CASSYTSGRAGNEQFF
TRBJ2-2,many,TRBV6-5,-,TGTGCCAGCAGTGAAGGACAGAACACCGGGGAGCTGTTTTTT,CASSEGQNTGELFF
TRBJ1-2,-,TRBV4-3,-,TGCGCCAGCAGCCCCACTCCCGGGACAAGGTTTGGCTACACCTTC,CASSPTPGTRFGYTF
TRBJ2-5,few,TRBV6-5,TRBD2,TGTGCCAGCAGTTACGACCCGAAGCTAGCGGGAGTAGGGAAAGAGACCCAGTACTTC,CASSYDPKLAGVGKETQYF